This entry lists 15 T cell receptor beta chains sequenced from one sample in a study of blood T cell repertoires in COVID-19. The table came from immunoSEQ multiplex PCR; TCRdb's copy has only in-frame clones and leaves some out. The sample lists over 100,000 clones; approximately 80% were seen once. What was sequenced was peripheral blood. The receptor set was obtained from a woman aged 80 or older with active or convalescent COVID-19.

This clone came up a few times. The chain recombines TRBV7-6 with TRBJ1-4; maybe TRBD1 (5 bases). The CDR3 totals 16 residues. Trimming removed 2 bases at V and 7 bases at J, with 17 bases between. Germline lookup yields CDR1 SGHVS and CDR2 FNYEAQ. CDR3 DNA sequence: TGTGCCAGCAGCTTATTTTCGTCAGGGAGGAGTGAAAAACTGTTTTTT. The encoded protein is CASSLFSSGRSEKLFF. Looking up the rest from reference TRBV7-6 and TRBJ1-4 gives the full variable domain: GAGVSQSPRYKVTKRGQDVALRCDPISGHVSLYWYRQALGQGPEFLTYFNYEAQQDKSGLPNDRFSAERPEGSISTLTIQRTEQRDSAMYRCASSLFSSGRSEKLFFGSGTQLSVL.

The chain combines TRBV11-2 with TRBJ1-6; perhaps TRBD1 as D (6 bases). Trimming took off 5 bases at V and 9 bases at J, with 20 bases between the two ends. Germline values: CDR1 SGHAT, CDR2 FQNNGV. This CDR3 region has 16 residues. CDR3 in DNA: TGTGCCAGCAGCCGAGACAGGTTGGGGAACAGTTCACCCCTCCACTTT. Encoded protein: CASSRDRLGNSSPLHF.

This CDR3 is CASRGSWGAGANVLTF. CDR3 sequence (DNA): TGTGCCAGCAGAGGGAGTTGGGGGGCTGGGGCCAACGTCCTGACTTTC. The chain links TRBV2 to TRBJ2-6; D is possibly TRBD2 (6 bases). The V gene lost 6 bases and the J gene lost 2 bases, with 14 bases spanning the gap. The CDR3 is 16 residues long. Germline V gene lookup returns CDR1 SNHLY and CDR2 FYNNEI.

The chain combines TRBV18 with TRBJ1-4; TRBD1 agrees at 9 bases. Germline V lookup: CDR1 KGHSH, CDR2 LQKENI. This CDR3 has 13 residues. The V and J ends lost 9 bases and 5 bases, in that order; junction bases with no gene match: 4. CDR3 loop: CASRQGGNEKLFF. CDR3 nucleotides: TGTGCCAGTCGACAGGGGGGAAATGAAAAACTGTTTTTT.

In this sample, this clone turned up many times. The chain employs TRBV12-3 or TRBV12-4 and TRBJ1-1; D might be TRBD1 (5 bases). Trimming took 6 bases from V and 7 from J, leaving 15 bases between them. This CDR3 has 13 residues. The CDR3: CASSPSGGREAFF. The CDR3 DNA is TGTGCCAGCAGCCCCTCCGGGGGACGTGAAGCTTTCTTT.

This clone was seen a handful of times. The CDR3 coding sequence is TGTGCCAGCAGCTTAGCTAGCGCCGGGGAGCTGTTTTTT. It yields the protein CASSLASAGELFF. This rearrangement joins TRBV7-3 to TRBJ2-2; tentatively, D is TRBD2 (6 bases). V was clipped by 2 bases and J by 6 bases, with 7 bases between them. CDR1 is SGHTA, CDR2 FQGTGA, per germline. The CDR3 is made up of 13 amino acids.

This rearrangement joins TRBV18 to TRBJ2-1, with 11 bases aligning to TRBD2. The CDR3 is made up of 17 amino acids. The junction had 9 bases not matched to a gene; V was cut back by 1 base and J by 7 bases. Germline V CDR1 and CDR2: KGHSH, LQKENI. Written as DNA, the CDR3 is TGTGCCAGCTCACCACTCCCCTTAGCGGGAGGGCGTAATGAGCAGTTCTTC. As protein: CASSPLPLAGGRNEQFF.

This clone appeared once. The chain has TRBV5-1 and TRBJ1-1; 11 nucleotides line up with TRBD1. This CDR3 comprises 18 residues. Trimming removed 1 base from V and 1 base from J; junction bases left unmatched: 9. From germline, CDR1 is SGHRS and CDR2 YFSETQ. In DNA form, the CDR3 reads TGCGCCAGCAGCTTGACCCCGGGACAGGGGGAATGGAACACTGAAGCTTTCTTT. Encoded protein: CASSLTPGQGEWNTEAFF.

This clone has more than one count but fewer than ten. The CDR3 DNA follows: TGTGCCAGCAGCTCAATCCAGACGGCTAGCGGAGCCAACATTCAGTACTTC. Its protein product is CASSSIQTASGANIQYF. The chain links TRBV7-2 to TRBJ2-4; 7 bases agree with TRBD2. The CDR3 totals 17 residues. Germline CDR1 is SGHTA and CDR2 is FQGNSA. J gave up 7 bases and V 4 bases, and 16 bases lay outside the gene matches.

The genes are TRBV18 and TRBJ1-4; D ambiguous. CDR3 length equals 12 residues. In germline, CDR1 is KGHSH, CDR2 LQKENI. Trimming pared 6 bases from V and 8 bases from J, leaving 10 bases between. DNA of the CDR3: TGTGCCAGCTCGCCAAGCGAGGAAAAACTGTTTTTT. Translation: CASSPSEEKLFF.

The V call is TRBV7-9, the J call TRBJ2-5, with 7 bases identical to TRBD1. The trim removed 5 bases at V and 5 bases at J, leaving 14 bases unmatched. The CDR3 spans 16 residues. Germline lookup yields CDR1 SEHNR and CDR2 FQNEAQ (reference sequence). The CDR3 is CASSAPSRGRVETQYF. Here the CDR3 DNA reads TGTGCCAGCAGCGCCCCTAGTAGGGGGCGCGTTGAGACCCAGTACTTC.

This chain uses TRBV9 with TRBJ2-1, with D uncertain. The ends were cut back, 0 bases at V and 9 bases at J, with 10 bases in the middle. The CDR3 runs 13 residues. Germline CDR1 reads SGDLS; CDR2 reads YYNGEE. CDR3 residues: CASSVVNSGEQFF. In DNA, the CDR3 is TGTGCCAGCAGCGTAGTCAACTCCGGTGAGCAGTTCTTC.

This chain connects TRBV10-3 to TRBJ2-5, with 7 bases matching TRBD2. The CDR3 is 19 amino acids. Germline values: CDR1 ENHRY, CDR2 SYGVKD. Trimming cost V 0 bases and J 2 bases; bases outside gene matches: 15. The CDR3 protein is CAISESSLFSGRDQETQYF. The CDR3 nucleotides read TGTGCCATCAGTGAGTCGAGTCTCTTCTCGGGGAGGGATCAAGAGACCCAGTACTTC.

This chain joins TRBV19 and TRBJ1-1; D is ambiguous. CDR3 size: 13 residues. Trimming shortened V by 0 bases and J by 4 bases, and 6 bases separated the two germline ends. Germline CDR1 and CDR2: LNHDA and SQIVND (reference sequence). The CDR3 region has the DNA TGTGCCAGTAGTATAGATAGAACCACTGAAGCTTTCTTT. Translation gives CASSIDRTTEAFF. The variable domain in full, with the rest retrieved from reference TRBV19 and TRBJ1-1, is DGGITQSPKYLFRKEGQNVTLSCEQNLNHDAMYWYRQDPGQGLRLIYYSQIVNDFQKGDIAEGYSVSREKKESFPLTVTSAQKNPTAFYLCASSIDRTTEAFFGQGTRLTVV.

The J gene is TRBJ2-5, the V gene TRBV5-4; D is perhaps TRBD1 (6 bases). Germline CDR1 is SGHNT and CDR2 is YYREEE (reference sequence). The V end lost 1 base, the J end lost 2 bases, and 9 bases lay between the germline ends. The CDR3 spans 14 residues. The CDR3 protein is CASSLPGAQETQYF. The CDR3 DNA sequence: TGTGCCAGCAGCTTGCCAGGGGCACAAGAGACCCAGTACTTC. The whole variable domain, remainder taken from reference TRBV5-4 and TRBJ2-5, is ETGVTQSPTHLIKTRGQQVTLRCSSQSGHNTVSWYQQALGQGPQFIFQYYREEENGRGNFPPRFSGLQFPNYSSELNVNALELDDSALYLCASSLPGAQETQYFGPGTRLLVL.